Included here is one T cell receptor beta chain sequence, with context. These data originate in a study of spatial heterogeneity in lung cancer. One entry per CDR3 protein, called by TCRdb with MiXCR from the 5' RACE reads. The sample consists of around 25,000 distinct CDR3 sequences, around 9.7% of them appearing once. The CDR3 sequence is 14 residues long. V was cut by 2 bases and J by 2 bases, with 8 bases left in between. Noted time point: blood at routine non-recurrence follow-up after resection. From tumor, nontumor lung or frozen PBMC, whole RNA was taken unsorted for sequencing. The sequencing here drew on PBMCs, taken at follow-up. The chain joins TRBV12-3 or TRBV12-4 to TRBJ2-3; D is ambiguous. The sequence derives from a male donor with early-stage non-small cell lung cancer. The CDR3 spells CASSLRSITDTQYF. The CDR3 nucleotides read TGTGCCAGCAGTTTAAGATCGATCACAGATACGCAGTATTTT.